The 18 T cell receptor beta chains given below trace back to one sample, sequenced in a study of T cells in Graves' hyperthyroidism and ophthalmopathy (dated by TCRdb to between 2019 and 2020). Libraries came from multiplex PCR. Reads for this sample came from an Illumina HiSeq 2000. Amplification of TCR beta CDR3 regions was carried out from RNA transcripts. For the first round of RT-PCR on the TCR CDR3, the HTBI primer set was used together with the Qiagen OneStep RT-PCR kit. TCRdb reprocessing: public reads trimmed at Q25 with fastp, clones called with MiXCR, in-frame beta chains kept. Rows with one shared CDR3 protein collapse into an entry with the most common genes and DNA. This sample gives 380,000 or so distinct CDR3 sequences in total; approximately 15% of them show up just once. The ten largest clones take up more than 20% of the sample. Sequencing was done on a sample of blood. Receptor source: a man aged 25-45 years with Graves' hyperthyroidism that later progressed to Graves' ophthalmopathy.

The CDR3 sequence is CASSETGAYGYTF. In nucleotides, the CDR3 is TGTGCCAGCAGTGAGACGGGGGCCTATGGCTACACCTTC. V and J are TRBV2 and TRBJ1-2, with a weak D call TRBD1 (6 bases). Germline lookup yields CDR1 SNHLY and CDR2 FYNNEI. V lost 3 bases and J lost 4, with 9 bases in between. CDR3 length equals 13 residues.

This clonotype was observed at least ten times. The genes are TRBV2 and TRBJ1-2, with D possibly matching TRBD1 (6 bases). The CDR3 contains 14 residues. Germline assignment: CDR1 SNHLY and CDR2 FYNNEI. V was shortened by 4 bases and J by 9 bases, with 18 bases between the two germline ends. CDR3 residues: CASSVNSQGSSYTF. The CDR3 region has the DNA TGTGCCAGCAGTGTAAATTCACAGGGCTCCAGCTACACCTTC.

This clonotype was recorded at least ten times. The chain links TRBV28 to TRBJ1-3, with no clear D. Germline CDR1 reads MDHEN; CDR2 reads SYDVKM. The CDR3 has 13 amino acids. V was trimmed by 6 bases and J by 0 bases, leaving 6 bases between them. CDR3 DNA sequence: TGTGCCAGCAGATTACTCTCTGGAAACACCATATATTTT. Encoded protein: CASRLLSGNTIYF. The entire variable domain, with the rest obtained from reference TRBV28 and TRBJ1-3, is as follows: DVKVTQSSRYLVKRTGEKVFLECVQDMDHENMFWYRQDPGLGLRLIYFSYDVKMKEKGDIPEGYSVSREKKERFSLILESASTNQTSMYLCASRLLSGNTIYFGEGSWLTVV.

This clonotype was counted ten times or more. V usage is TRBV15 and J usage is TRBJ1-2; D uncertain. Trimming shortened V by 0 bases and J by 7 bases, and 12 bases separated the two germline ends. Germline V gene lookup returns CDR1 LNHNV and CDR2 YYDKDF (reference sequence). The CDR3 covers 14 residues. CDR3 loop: CATSRDAPPAGYTF. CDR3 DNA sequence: TGTGCCACCAGCAGAGATGCTCCCCCGGCTGGCTACACCTTC.

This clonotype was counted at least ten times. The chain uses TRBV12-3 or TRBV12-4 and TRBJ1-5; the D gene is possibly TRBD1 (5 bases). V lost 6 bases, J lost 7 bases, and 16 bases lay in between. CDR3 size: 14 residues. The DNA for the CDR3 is TGTGCCAGCAGGCTCCGGGCCCGGGGGCAGCCCCAGCATTTT. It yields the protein CASRLRARGQPQHF.

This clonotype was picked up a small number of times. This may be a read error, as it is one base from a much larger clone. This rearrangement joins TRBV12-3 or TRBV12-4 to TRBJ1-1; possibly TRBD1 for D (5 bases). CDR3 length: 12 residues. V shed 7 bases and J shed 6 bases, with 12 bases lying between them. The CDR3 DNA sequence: TGTGCCAGCAACGGGGGAGCGGCTGAAGCTTTCTTT. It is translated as CASNGGAAEAFF.

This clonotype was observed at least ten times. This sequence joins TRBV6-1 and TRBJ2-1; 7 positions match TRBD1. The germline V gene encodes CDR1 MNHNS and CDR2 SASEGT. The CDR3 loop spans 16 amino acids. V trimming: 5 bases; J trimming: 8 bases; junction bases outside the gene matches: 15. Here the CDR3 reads CASSSAGGWLGYEQFF. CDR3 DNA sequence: TGTGCCAGCAGTTCGGCAGGGGGTTGGCTTGGCTATGAGCAGTTCTTC.

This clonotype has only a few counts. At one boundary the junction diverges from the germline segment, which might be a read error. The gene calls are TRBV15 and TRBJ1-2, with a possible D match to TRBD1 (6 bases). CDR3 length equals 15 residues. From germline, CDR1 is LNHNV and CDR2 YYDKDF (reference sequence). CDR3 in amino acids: CTTSTSGTGHYGYTF. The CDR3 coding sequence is TGTACCACCAGCACCAGCGGAACAGGGCACTATGGCTACACCTTC.

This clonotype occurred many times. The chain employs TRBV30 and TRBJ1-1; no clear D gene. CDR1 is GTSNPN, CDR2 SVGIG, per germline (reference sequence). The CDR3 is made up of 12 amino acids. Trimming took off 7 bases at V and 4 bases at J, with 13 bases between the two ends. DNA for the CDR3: TGTGCCTCCGAAGAAGGGTCCACTGAAGCTTTCTTT. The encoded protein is CASEEGSTEAFF.

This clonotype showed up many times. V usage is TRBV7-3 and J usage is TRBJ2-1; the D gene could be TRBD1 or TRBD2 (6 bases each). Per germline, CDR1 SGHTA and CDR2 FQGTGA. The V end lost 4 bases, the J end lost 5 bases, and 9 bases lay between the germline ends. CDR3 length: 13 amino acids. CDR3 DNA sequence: TGTGCCAGCAGCTCGGGGGCTAACAATGAGCAGTTCTTC. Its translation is CASSSGANNEQFF.

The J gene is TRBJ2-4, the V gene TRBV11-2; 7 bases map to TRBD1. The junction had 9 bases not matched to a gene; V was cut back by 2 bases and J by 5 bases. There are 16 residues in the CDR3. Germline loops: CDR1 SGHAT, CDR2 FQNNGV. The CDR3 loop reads CASSLKVGQAENIQYF. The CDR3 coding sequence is TGTGCCAGCAGCTTAAAGGTTGGACAGGCCGAAAACATTCAGTACTTC. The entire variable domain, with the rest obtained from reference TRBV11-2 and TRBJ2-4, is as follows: EAGVAQSPRYKIIEKRQSVAFWCNPISGHATLYWYQQILGQGPKLLIQFQNNGVVDDSQLPKDRFSAERLKGVDSTLKIQPAKLEDSAVYLCASSLKVGQAENIQYFGAGTRLSVL.

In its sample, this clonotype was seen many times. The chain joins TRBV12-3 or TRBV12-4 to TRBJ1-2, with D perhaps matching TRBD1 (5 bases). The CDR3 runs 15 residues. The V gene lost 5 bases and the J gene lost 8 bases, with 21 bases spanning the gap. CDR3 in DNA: TGTGCCAGCAGTGGGGGGGGATCCCTCCCTGGAGGCTACACCTTC. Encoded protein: CASSGGGSLPGGYTF.

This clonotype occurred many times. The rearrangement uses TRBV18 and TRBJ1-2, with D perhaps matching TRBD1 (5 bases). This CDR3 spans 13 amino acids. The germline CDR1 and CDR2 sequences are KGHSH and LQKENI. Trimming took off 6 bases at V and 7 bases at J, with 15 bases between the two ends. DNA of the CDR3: TGTGCCAGCTCCCTAGCGGAGGGGAGTGGCTACACCTTC. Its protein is CASSLAEGSGYTF.

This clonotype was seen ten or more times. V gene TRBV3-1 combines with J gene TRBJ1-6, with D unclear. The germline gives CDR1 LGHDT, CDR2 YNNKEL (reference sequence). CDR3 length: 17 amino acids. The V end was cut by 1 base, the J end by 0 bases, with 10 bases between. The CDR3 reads CASSQGRLYSYNSPLHF. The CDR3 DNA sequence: TGTGCCAGCAGCCAAGGACGACTGTACTCCTATAATTCACCCCTCCACTTT.

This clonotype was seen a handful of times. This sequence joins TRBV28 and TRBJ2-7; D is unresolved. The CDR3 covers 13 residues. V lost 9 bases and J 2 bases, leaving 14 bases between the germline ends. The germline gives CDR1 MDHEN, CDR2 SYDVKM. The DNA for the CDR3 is TGTGCCAGTAGGACCACGGGTCCCTACGAGCAGTACTTC. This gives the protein CASRTTGPYEQYF.

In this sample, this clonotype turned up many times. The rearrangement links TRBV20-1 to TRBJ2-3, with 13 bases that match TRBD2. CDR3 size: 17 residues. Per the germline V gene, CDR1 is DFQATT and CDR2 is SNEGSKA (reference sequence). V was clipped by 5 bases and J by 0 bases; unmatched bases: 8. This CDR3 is CSAGLAGVPFSTDTQYF. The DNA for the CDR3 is TGCAGTGCTGGACTAGCGGGGGTCCCCTTTAGCACAGATACGCAGTATTTT.

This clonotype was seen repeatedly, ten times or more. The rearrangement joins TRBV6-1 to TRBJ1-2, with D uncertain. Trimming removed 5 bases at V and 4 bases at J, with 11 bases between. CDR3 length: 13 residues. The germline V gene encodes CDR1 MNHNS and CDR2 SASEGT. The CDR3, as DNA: TGTGCCAGCAGTTCCGGGATTCGCTATGGCTACACCTTC. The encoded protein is CASSSGIRYGYTF.

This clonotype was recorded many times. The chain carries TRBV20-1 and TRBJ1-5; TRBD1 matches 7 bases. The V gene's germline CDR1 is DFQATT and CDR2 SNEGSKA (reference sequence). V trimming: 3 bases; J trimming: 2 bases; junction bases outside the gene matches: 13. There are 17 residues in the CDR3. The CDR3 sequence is CSASTWRGLKGNQPQHF. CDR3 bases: TGCAGTGCTAGCACTTGGAGGGGGCTAAAAGGCAATCAGCCCCAGCATTTT.